The next 27 T cell receptor beta chains were all read from a single sample in a study of blood T cells in healthy people across ages. The use of a sample-barcoded 5' primer and a J-beta primer mix characterized a second PCR of roughly 6 to 11 cycles. Via MiXCR, TCRdb re-called the 5' RACE reads, giving one row per CDR3 protein. The sample lists about 810,000 distinct CDR3 sequences, about 36% seen once, with approximately 12% in the top ten. Sequenced: blood. Receptors were obtained from a young man in good health.

This clonotype was counted only a few times. The rearrangement links TRBV7-2 to TRBJ1-4; no clear D gene. The CDR3 loop spans 15 amino acids. Germline loops: CDR1 SGHTA, CDR2 FQGNSA. The ends were cut back, 2 bases at V and 0 bases at J, with 7 bases in the middle. The CDR3 DNA reads TGTGCCAGCAGCTTAAGTGTTACAACTAATGAAAAACTGTTTTTT. It is translated as CASSLSVTTNEKLFF.

This clonotype appeared a single time. A much larger clone sits a single nucleotide away, making a read error possible. The chain has TRBV29-1 and TRBJ1-2; D might be TRBD1 (6 bases). CDR3 length: 13 amino acids. The V and J ends lost 4 bases and 5 bases respectively, with 14 bases between them. From germline, CDR1 is SQVTM and CDR2 ANQGSEA. This CDR3 is CSVGQAREYGYTF. The CDR3 bases are TGCAGCGTTGGACAGGCAAGGGAGTATGGCTACACCTTC.

As regards this clonotype: It is likely a read error, because the conserved phenylalanine at the end of the CDR3 is missing. The gene calls are TRBV5-1 and TRBJ1-1; D possibly corresponds to TRBD1 (5 bases). V was clipped by 4 bases and J by 3 bases, with 10 bases between them. CDR1 and CDR2 from the germline V gene are SGHRS and YFSETQ. This CDR3 comprises 13 residues. The CDR3 DNA follows: TGCGCCAGCAGCGGCGTGGGGGACACTGAAGCTTTCATT. It specifies CASSGVGDTEAFI.

As for this clonotype: With a much larger clone just one base away, this may be a read error. The chain uses TRBV6-5 and TRBJ2-5, with TRBD2 identical over 8 bases. Germline V gene data show CDR1 as MNHEY and CDR2 as SVGAGI. With 5 bases clipped from V and 3 bases from J, the junction kept 8 bases outside the gene matches. The CDR3 contains 15 residues. CDR3 coding DNA: TGTGCCAGCAGTCATCGACGAGCGGGGGAAGAGACCCAGTACTTC. This codes for CASSHRRAGEETQYF.

This sequence joins TRBV7-2 and TRBJ2-4; TRBD1 aligns across 8 bases. The J call may be faulty, since TRBJ2-7 better matches the DNA end. Looked up from germline, CDR1 is SGHTA and CDR2 is FQGNSA. The CDR3 length is 15 residues. CDR3 DNA sequence: TGTGCCAGCAGCTTATTCGGGACAGGTCCTTACGAGCAGTACTTC. Its protein is CASSLFGTGPYEQYF.

The CDR3 region has the DNA TGTGCCAGCAGCTTAGATTTTTACTCCTATAATTCACCCCTCCACTTT. Translated: CASSLDFYSYNSPLHF. The rearrangement joins TRBV7-2 to TRBJ1-6; the D is unclear. The germline V gene encodes CDR1 SGHTA and CDR2 FQGNSA. The V end was cut by 1 base, the J end by 0 bases, with 7 bases between. The CDR3 runs 16 residues.

This CDR3 is CASSQADSTDTQYF. For the CDR3, the DNA is TGTGCCAGCAGCCAAGCGGATAGCACAGATACGCAGTATTTT. The gene calls are TRBV7-2 and TRBJ2-3; D perhaps matches TRBD2 (5 bases). The CDR3 length is 14 residues. The germline gives CDR1 SGHTA, CDR2 FQGNSA. Trimming removed 5 bases from V and 0 bases from J, with 9 bases in between.

V usage is TRBV12-3 or TRBV12-4 and J usage is TRBJ2-2, with unresolved D. Trimming cost V 6 bases and J 7 bases, with 12 bases left between them. The CDR3 covers 13 residues. CDR3 sequence (DNA): TGTGCCAGCAGCCAAATAGGTATCGGGGAGCTGTTTTTT. The encoded protein is CASSQIGIGELFF.

This clonotype was detected once. This chain uses TRBV14 with TRBJ2-7; TRBD1 is a possible D gene (6 bases). V was cut by 3 bases and J by 4 bases, with 16 bases left in between. In germline, CDR1 is SGHDN, CDR2 FVKESK. This CDR3 region has 15 residues. Written as DNA, the CDR3 is TGTGCCAGCAGCCAGGGGGACATAATACCTTACGAGCAGTACTTC. Its protein product is CASSQGDIIPYEQYF.

The chain's CDR3 is CASSLRTGGNSPLHF. The DNA for the CDR3 is TGCGCCAGCAGCCTTCGGACAGGGGGGAATTCACCCCTCCACTTT. J is TRBJ1-6 and V is TRBV4-1; 10 nucleotides line up with TRBD1. CDR1 MGHRA and CDR2 YSYEKL come from the germline V gene. There are 15 residues in the CDR3. The V gene end was trimmed by 4 bases and the J gene end by 7 bases; junction bases not matched to a gene: 4.

The chain has TRBV7-2 and TRBJ2-4, with 7 nucleotides matching TRBD1. The J call is uncertain, as TRBJ2-7 better fits the DNA end. Looked up from germline, CDR1 is SGHTA and CDR2 is FQGNSA. There are 15 residues in the CDR3. The CDR3 here is CASNLRTGETYEQYF. CDR3 nucleotide sequence: TGTGCCAGCAACTTGCGGACAGGTGAAACCTACGAGCAGTACTTC.

The sample holds many counts of this clonotype. Written as DNA, the CDR3 is TGTGCCGTGCGCGGGTACCAAGAGACCCAGTACTTC. This codes for CAVRGYQETQYF. The chain employs TRBV28 and TRBJ2-5, with D maybe TRBD2 (5 bases). The CDR3 has 12 amino acids. V gave up 11 bases and J gave up 0 bases, with 10 bases separating them. CDR1 and CDR2 from the germline V gene are MDHEN and SYDVKM.

The chain links TRBV30 to TRBJ1-5; D is unresolved. This CDR3 contains 15 residues. CDR1 and CDR2 from the germline V gene are GTSNPN and SVGIG (reference sequence). The V end was cut by 0 bases, the J end by 4 bases, with 13 bases between. The CDR3 DNA reads as TGTGCCTGGAGTGTTCTGGGGTCGGTAAATCAGCCCCAGCATTTT. It translates to CAWSVLGSVNQPQHF.

J is TRBJ1-1 and V is TRBV7-8; 9 positions match TRBD1. The CDR3 is 16 residues long. J lost 4 bases, V lost 5 bases, and 11 bases had no gene match. Germline CDR1 and CDR2: SGHVS and FQNEAQ. The CDR3 DNA reads TGTGCCAGCAGCAACCGGGACAGGGATACCGGCACTGAAGCTTTCTTT. This gives the protein CASSNRDRDTGTEAFF.

This clonotype was picked up a small number of times. This chain links TRBV7-2 with TRBJ2-1; TRBD2 matches 7 bases. Looked up from germline, CDR1 is SGHTA and CDR2 is FQGNSA. The CDR3 sequence is 11 residues long. With V trimmed by 5 bases and J by 13 bases, 5 bases remained unmatched. In DNA, the CDR3 is TGTGCCAGCAGCGGGCGGGAGACCCAGTTCTTC. It codes for CASSGRETQFF.

The gene calls are TRBV12-3 or TRBV12-4 and TRBJ2-3, with 8 bases lining up with TRBD1. Trimming cost V 4 bases and J 4 bases; bases outside gene matches: 22. This CDR3 is 20 amino acids long. CDR3 residues: CASSSDRNFDRGESADTQYF. The CDR3 region has the DNA TGTGCCAGCAGTTCCGACCGGAACTTTGACAGGGGAGAAAGCGCAGATACGCAGTATTTT.

This clonotype was counted between two and nine times. This chain links TRBV12-3 or TRBV12-4 with TRBJ2-5, with 11 bases that match TRBD1. Losses at the gene ends were 7 bases for V and 4 bases for J; bases not matched to a gene: 5. The CDR3 has 14 residues. Here the CDR3 reads CASTGTGGGETQYF. The CDR3 DNA reads TGTGCCAGCACTGGGACAGGGGGTGGAGAGACCCAGTACTTC.

In this sample, this clonotype turned up many times. The genes are TRBV6-5 and TRBJ2-7; D may be TRBD1 (5 bases). The germline CDR1 and CDR2 sequences are MNHEY and SVGAGI. This CDR3 contains 11 residues. The CDR3 spells CVTGDTYEQYF. The CDR3 DNA reads as TGTGTTACAGGAGATACCTACGAGCAGTACTTC.

This clonotype has a handful of counts. The V and J genes are TRBV29-1 and TRBJ1-1; D is undetermined. Germline V CDR1 and CDR2: SQVTM, ANQGSEA. The CDR3 runs to 12 residues. Trimming left V 3 bases short and J 5 bases short, with 10 bases between. CDR3 amino acids: CSVESLGTEAFF. CDR3 bases: TGCAGCGTTGAGAGCTTGGGGACTGAAGCTTTCTTT.

Note on this clonotype: A read error is possible here, since a much larger clone lies one base away. This sequence joins TRBV7-2 and TRBJ1-2; D gene unclear. The CDR3 consists of 15 residues. Germline values: CDR1 SGHTA, CDR2 FQGNSA. The DNA for the CDR3 is TGTGCCGGCAGCTTAGTAGGCCTGACTAACTATGGCTACACCTTC. This sequence encodes CAGSLVGLTNYGYTF.

This clonotype was picked up many times. This chain uses TRBV12-3 or TRBV12-4 with TRBJ2-7; 9 bases map to TRBD1. The CDR3 consists of 17 residues. Unmatched junction bases numbered 13, after V lost 4 bases and J lost 3 bases. This CDR3 reads CASSSRDRALLIYEQYF. The DNA of the CDR3 is TGTGCCAGCAGTTCCCGGGACAGGGCCCTCCTCATCTACGAGCAGTACTTC.

This clonotype has only a few counts. The V call is TRBV5-6, the J call TRBJ2-7; 7 nucleotides agree with TRBD1. V shed 4 bases and J 4 bases; nucleotides not matched to a gene: 8. This CDR3 is built from 14 residues. Germline V gene sequence: CDR1 SGHDT, CDR2 YYEEEE. CDR3 sequence: CASSLGDSVYEQYF. The DNA of the CDR3 is TGTGCCAGCAGCCTTGGGGACAGCGTATACGAGCAGTACTTC. The full variable domain, rest sourced from reference TRBV5-6 and TRBJ2-7, is DAGVTQSPTHLIKTRGQQVTLRCSPKSGHDTVSWYQQALGQGPQFIFQYYEEEERQRGNFPDRFSGHQFPNYSSELNVNALLLGDSALYLCASSLGDSVYEQYFGPGTRLTVT.

The chain is built from TRBV20-1 and TRBJ2-5, with D maybe TRBD1 (5 bases). Deletions cut 4 bases from V and 11 bases from J, with 20 bases between. In germline, CDR1 is DFQATT, CDR2 SNEGSKA (reference sequence). The CDR3 length is 13 residues. The DNA of the CDR3 is TGCAGTGCTAAAGATTCGACAGACAATGAGCAGTACTTC. This codes for CSAKDSTDNEQYF.

This clonotype was detected only a few times. V is TRBV7-9 and J is TRBJ1-2; D is ambiguous. V was clipped by 1 base and J by 6 bases, with 9 bases between them. Germline lookup yields CDR1 SEHNR and CDR2 FQNEAQ (reference sequence). The CDR3 length is 13 residues. In nucleotides, the CDR3 is TGTGCCAGCAGCTTAGACCGCGCGCATGGCTACACCTTC. This translates into CASSLDRAHGYTF.

As for this clonotype: One base away lies a much larger clone, so this may be a sequencing read error. J is TRBJ2-1 and V is TRBV4-2, with 11 bases that match TRBD2. Gene TRBJ2-7 matches the end of the DNA better, so the J call may be wrong. Looked up from germline, CDR1 is LGHNA and CDR2 is YNFKEQ. The CDR3 totals 18 residues. The CDR3 sequence: CASSQDVTSGNFYNEQYF. The CDR3 nucleotides read TGTGCCAGCAGCCAAGATGTGACTAGCGGGAACTTCTACAATGAGCAGTACTTC.

The chain has TRBV5-1 and TRBJ2-1; TRBD1 aligns across 10 bases. J was trimmed by 2 bases and V by 2 bases; bases with no gene match: 1. CDR3 size: 15 residues. The V gene's germline CDR1 is SGHRS and CDR2 YFSETQ. CDR3 sequence (DNA): TGCGCCAGCAGCTTCGGGACAGGGGCCTACAATGAGCAGTTCTTC. Protein sequence: CASSFGTGAYNEQFF.

This clonotype was detected only a few times. The genes are TRBV20-1 and TRBJ2-2; D is unresolved. Germline CDR1 and CDR2: DFQATT and SNEGSKA (reference sequence). The CDR3 has 13 amino acids. V was shortened by 5 bases and J by 2 bases, with 9 bases between the two germline ends. The CDR3 nucleotides are TGCAGTGCTGGGATAGAAAACACCGGGGAGCTGTTTTTT. It encodes CSAGIENTGELFF.